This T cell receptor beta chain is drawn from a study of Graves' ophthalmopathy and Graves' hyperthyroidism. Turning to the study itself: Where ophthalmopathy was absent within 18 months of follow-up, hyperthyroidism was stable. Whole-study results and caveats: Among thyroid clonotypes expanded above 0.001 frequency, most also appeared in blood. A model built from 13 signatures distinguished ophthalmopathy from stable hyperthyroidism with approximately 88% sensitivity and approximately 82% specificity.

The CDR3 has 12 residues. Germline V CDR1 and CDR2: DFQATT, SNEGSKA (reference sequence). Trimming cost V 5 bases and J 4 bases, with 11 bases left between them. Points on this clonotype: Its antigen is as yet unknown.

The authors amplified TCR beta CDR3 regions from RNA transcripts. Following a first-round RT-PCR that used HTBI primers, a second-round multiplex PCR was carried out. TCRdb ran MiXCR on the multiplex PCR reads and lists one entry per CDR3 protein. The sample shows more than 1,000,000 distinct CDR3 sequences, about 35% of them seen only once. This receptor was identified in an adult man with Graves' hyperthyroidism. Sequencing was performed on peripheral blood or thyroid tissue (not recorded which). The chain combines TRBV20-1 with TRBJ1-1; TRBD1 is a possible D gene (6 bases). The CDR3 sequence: CSAPDSGTEAFF. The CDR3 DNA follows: TGCAGTGCTCCGGACAGCGGCACTGAAGCTTTCTTT.